This TCR beta chain appears in the sequencing data of a study of T cell changes during pregnancy in multiple sclerosis (dated by TCRdb to the late 2010s). For the wider study: Changes in the T cell repertoire over the course of pregnancy were examined in this study in women with multiple sclerosis.

Worth noting for this clone: What this receptor recognizes is not known. There are no base qualities to consult, and no much larger clone falls within one base.

The junction shows trimming of 5 bases on V and 8 bases on J, plus 24 bases between the germline ends. The CDR3 holds 16 amino acids from the cysteine to the phenylalanine. CDR3 DNA only is kept here, 48 bases in frame from base 1. The germline V gene (reference sequence) gives CDR1 as SEHNR and CDR2 as FQNEAQ. The protocol used for the library was the immunoSEQ multiplex PCR assay. TCRdb carries this immuneACCESS record with in-frame sequences only. Its versions omit some clonotypes, under half of them owing to an unresolved V gene in the studies checked, with the rest unexplained. The sample has about 43,000 clones on record, around nine tenths of them singletons. More than 4.5% of the sample goes to the ten largest clones.

The clonotype originates from a female donor in good health, enrolled as a control in a pregnancy study. The sample in question was peripheral blood, obtained in the first trimester of pregnancy. The chain is encoded by TRBV7-9 joined to TRBJ1-2; the D gene is perhaps TRBD1, from 5 matching bases. The nucleotides read TGTGCCAGCAGCCAGACGGGGGTCGAAAGTATGAGGGGCTACACCTTC. The translation is CASSQTGVESMRGYTF. Reference TRBV7-9 and TRBJ1-2 genes cover what lies past the CDR3, so the full variable domain is DTGVSQNPRHKITKRGQNVTFRCDPISEHNRLYWYRQTLGQGPEFLTYFQNEAQLEKSRLLSDRFSAERPKGSFSTLEIQRTEQGDSAMYLCASSQTGVESMRGYTFGSGTRLTVV.